This T cell receptor (beta chain) came from a study of OX40 agonist ivuxolimab in advanced cancers. Libraries were prepared by immunoSEQ multiplex PCR; TCRdb keeps only in-frame clonotypes and omits some of them. The table lists more than 90,000 clones, roughly four fifths of them singletons, with 4.5% to 5.5% in the top ten. The sample here was CD4+ or CD8+ T cells sorted from blood, taken in a trial of the OX40 agonist ivuxolimab. The source of this sequence is an adult with an advanced solid tumor such as melanoma, head and neck, liver or kidney cancer.

CDR3 protein: CASSLGGAGYGYTF. CDR3 nucleotides: TGTGCCAGCAGCTTAGGGGGCGCAGGCTATGGCTACACCTTC. The chain couples TRBV7-6 to TRBJ1-2, with D tentatively TRBD1 (5 bases). V was trimmed by 1 base and J by 4 bases, leaving 10 bases between them. This CDR3 has 14 residues. Germline V gene lookup returns CDR1 SGHVS and CDR2 FNYEAQ.